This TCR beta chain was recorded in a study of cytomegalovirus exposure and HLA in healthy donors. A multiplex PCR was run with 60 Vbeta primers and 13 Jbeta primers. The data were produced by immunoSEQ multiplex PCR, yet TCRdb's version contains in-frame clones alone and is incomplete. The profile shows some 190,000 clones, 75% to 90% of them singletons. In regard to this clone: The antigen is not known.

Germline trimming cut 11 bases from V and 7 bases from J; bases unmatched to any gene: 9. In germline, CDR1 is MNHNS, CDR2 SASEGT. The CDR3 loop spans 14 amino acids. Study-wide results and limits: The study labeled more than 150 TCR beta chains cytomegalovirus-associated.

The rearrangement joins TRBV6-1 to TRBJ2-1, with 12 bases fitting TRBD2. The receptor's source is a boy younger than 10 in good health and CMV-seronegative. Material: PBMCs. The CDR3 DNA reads TGTGCCTTCAGTCTAGCGGGAGGGCCGAATGAGCAGTTCTTC. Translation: CAFSLAGGPNEQFF.